This is a list of T cell receptor beta chains from one sample in a study of blood T cell repertoires in COVID-19. Assay used: immunoSEQ multiplex PCR; TCRdb lists only in-frame clones, some missing. The sample includes about 210,000 clones, more than 75% of them seen just once. Sequences were obtained from PBMCs or T cells enriched from blood (not recorded which). All receptors come from a man aged 30 to 39 with acute COVID-19. Each CDR3 is given with its conserved first and last residue. D genes are given only for firm matches. Size tells how often a clone was seen (once, few, many) or the class of an expanded clone, and some rows leave it out.

V: TRBV5-1
J: TRBJ1-1
size: .
D: .
DNA: TGCGCCAGCAGCTTGTACGGGGTGGGGACTGAAGCTTTCTTT
CDR3: CASSLYGVGTEAFF

V: TRBV20-1
J: TRBJ2-7
size: .
D: .
DNA: TGCAGTGCTAGTCAGGCAGGGCTAATCGAGCAGTACTTC
CDR3: CSASQAGLIEQYF

V: TRBV18
J: TRBJ1-1
size: .
D: TRBD1
DNA: TGTGCCAGCTCATTACGGACAGGGGAGGTCACTGAAGCTTTCTTT
CDR3: CASSLRTGEVTEAFF

V: TRBV4-2
J: TRBJ2-2
size: .
D: TRBD2
DNA: TGTGCCAGCAGCCAAGGTGCGGGGGGGCCGGACACCGGGGAGCTGTTTTTT
CDR3: CASSQGAGGPDTGELFF

V: TRBV24-1
J: TRBJ2-1
size: .
D: TRBD1
DNA: TGTGCCACCAGTGTAACAGGGGCTAGTGAGCAGTTCTTC
CDR3: CATSVTGASEQFF

V: TRBV29-1
J: TRBJ1-2
size: many
D: TRBD1
DNA: TGCAGCGTAGAAAATACCGGGACAGTCTATGGCTACACCTTC
CDR3: CSVENTGTVYGYTF

V: TRBV7-9
J: TRBJ2-7
size: .
D: .
DNA: TGTGCCAGCGGATACAGCTACGAGCAGTACTTC
CDR3: CASGYSYEQYF

V: TRBV10-1
J: TRBJ1-1
size: few
D: TRBD1
DNA: TGCGCCCAAAATGCAGAGGGGGCGCGGGTTATAACTGAAGCTTTCTTT
CDR3: CAQNAEGARVITEAFF

V: TRBV6-1
J: TRBJ2-5
size: once
D: TRBD2
DNA: TGTGCCAGCAGAGAATTAGGACTAGCGGGGGGTAATGGAGGAGAGACCCAGTACTTC
CDR3: CASRELGLAGGNGGETQYF

V: TRBV20-1
J: TRBJ1-2
size: .
D: .
DNA: TGCAGTGCTAGTAACCGGAGCGCGGGTGGCTACACCTTC
CDR3: CSASNRSAGGYTF

V: TRBV9
J: TRBJ2-2
size: .
D: TRBD1
DNA: TGTGCCAGCAGCTCCGGACAGGGGTCCACCGGGGAGCTGTTTTTT
CDR3: CASSSGQGSTGELFF

V: TRBV3-1/TRBV3-2
J: TRBJ1-2
size: .
D: TRBD1
DNA: TGTGCCAGCAGCTTACAGGGGGCGTCGGGGAACCAATACACCTTC
CDR3: CASSLQGASGNQYTF

V: TRBV18
J: TRBJ2-7
size: .
D: .
DNA: TGTGCCAGCTCACCACCTGCGTTTTCCTACGAGCAGTACTTC
CDR3: CASSPPAFSYEQYF

V: TRBV9
J: TRBJ1-2
size: .
D: .
DNA: TGTGCCAGCAGCCAGACAGGAAACTATGGCTACACCTTC
CDR3: CASSQTGNYGYTF

V: TRBV5-1
J: TRBJ2-1
size: .
D: .
DNA: TGCGCCAGCAGCTCTGGGGCCCCTTTGAATGAGCAGTTCTTC
CDR3: CASSSGAPLNEQFF

V: TRBV18
J: TRBJ1-5
size: .
D: TRBD1
DNA: TGTGCCAGCTCACCTACAGGGGGCGGCAATCAGCCCCAGCATTTT
CDR3: CASSPTGGGNQPQHF

V: TRBV28
J: TRBJ1-1
size: once
D: .
DNA: TGTGCCAGCAGTTACCAGACTGCGGGGGCTTTCTTT
CDR3: CASSYQTAGAFF

V: TRBV15
J: TRBJ2-3
size: once
D: .
DNA: TGTGCCACCAGCAGATCGACAGCAGATACGCAGTATTTT
CDR3: CATSRSTADTQYF

V: TRBV19
J: TRBJ2-2
size: .
D: TRBD2
DNA: TGTGCCAGTAGTATTACTAGCGGGGGTGCCGGGGAGCTGTTTTTT
CDR3: CASSITSGGAGELFF

V: TRBV9
J: TRBJ1-1
size: .
D: .
DNA: TGTGCCAGCAGCAGGGGGACGGCGAACACTGAAGCTTTCTTT
CDR3: CASSRGTANTEAFF

V: TRBV28
J: TRBJ1-4
size: .
D: .
DNA: TGTGCCAGCAGTTTTATAGGGCCGCGGGGTCAAGAAAAACTGTTTTTT
CDR3: CASSFIGPRGQEKLFF

V: TRBV24-1
J: TRBJ2-1
size: .
D: TRBD2
DNA: TGTGCCACCAGTGATTTGAAAGGTAGCGGGGGGGCTTTCCATGAGCAGTTCTTC
CDR3: CATSDLKGSGGAFHEQFF

V: TRBV7-2
J: TRBJ2-1
size: .
D: TRBD2
DNA: TGTGCCAGCAGCTCAACTAGCGGGGGGGCCCCGTTCTTC
CDR3: CASSSTSGGAPFF

V: TRBV5-4
J: TRBJ2-5
size: .
D: TRBD2
DNA: TGTGCCAGCAGCCACACTAGCGGGGGGGAAGAGACCCAGTACTTC
CDR3: CASSHTSGGEETQYF

V: TRBV7-6
J: TRBJ1-3
size: .
D: .
DNA: TGTGCCAGCAGCCCCGTGCAGGGCACCGAAATTGGAAACACCATATATTTT
CDR3: CASSPVQGTEIGNTIYF

V: TRBV7-6
J: TRBJ2-3
size: once
D: TRBD2
DNA: TGTGCCAGCAGCTTCTCCGGGACTAACACCGATACGCAGTATTTT
CDR3: CASSFSGTNTDTQYF

V: TRBV5-4
J: TRBJ1-6
size: .
D: TRBD1
DNA: TGTGCCAGCAGCTCCGGGACAGGGTCCTCACCCCTCCACTTT
CDR3: CASSSGTGSSPLHF

V: TRBV4-1
J: TRBJ2-5
size: .
D: .
DNA: TGCGCCAGCAGCCAAGAGGGCGGGGGCCAACAAGAGACCCAGTACTTC
CDR3: CASSQEGGGQQETQYF

V: TRBV18
J: TRBJ2-1
size: few
D: TRBD2
DNA: TGTGCCAGCTCACCACGGCGGGGGGCCTACAATGAGCAGTTCTTC
CDR3: CASSPRRGAYNEQFF

V: TRBV28
J: TRBJ1-2
size: .
D: .
DNA: TGTGCCAGCAGTCGGGATATCGGCTACACCTTC
CDR3: CASSRDIGYTF

V: TRBV27
J: TRBJ2-6
size: .
D: .
DNA: TGTGCCAGCAGTTGGCGGTTCTCTGGGGCCAACGTCCTGACTTTC
CDR3: CASSWRFSGANVLTF

V: TRBV12-3/TRBV12-4
J: TRBJ1-1
size: .
D: .
DNA: TGTGCCAGCAGTCCCGGCGGGACTGAAGCTTTCTTT
CDR3: CASSPGGTEAFF

V: TRBV5-1
J: TRBJ2-1
size: .
D: TRBD2
DNA: TGCGCCAGCAGCCTCGGACTAGCGGTGGTGAATGAGCAGTTCTTC
CDR3: CASSLGLAVVNEQFF

V: TRBV6-5
J: TRBJ1-5
size: .
D: .
DNA: TGTGCCAGCAGTCCTAATGTAAATCAGCCCCAGCATTTT
CDR3: CASSPNVNQPQHF

V: TRBV3-1/TRBV3-2
J: TRBJ2-7
size: .
D: TRBD1
DNA: TGTGCCAGCAGCCAATCGGGACAGGGAGCCGAGCAGTACTTC
CDR3: CASSQSGQGAEQYF

V: TRBV7-6
J: TRBJ2-2
size: few
D: .
DNA: TGTGCCAGCAGCTTCCGGGACACCTACACCGGGGAGCTGTTTTTT
CDR3: CASSFRDTYTGELFF

V: TRBV27
J: TRBJ2-3
size: .
D: .
DNA: TGTGCCAGCAGTTTGGATTCGGCGGGATACACAGATACGCAGTATTTT
CDR3: CASSLDSAGYTDTQYF

V: TRBV18
J: TRBJ1-5
size: .
D: .
DNA: TGTGCCAGCTCACCATGGCAGGGTAGCAATCAGCCCCAGCATTTT
CDR3: CASSPWQGSNQPQHF

V: TRBV14
J: TRBJ2-7
size: few
D: TRBD1
DNA: TGTGCCAGCAGCCAAAGGTCCGGGACAGGGGGCTACGAGCAGTACTTC
CDR3: CASSQRSGTGGYEQYF

V: TRBV30
J: TRBJ1-2
size: .
D: TRBD1
DNA: TGTGCCTGGAGTGCCGGGACAGCGAGGGGCTACACCTTC
CDR3: CAWSAGTARGYTF

V: TRBV10-3
J: TRBJ2-6
size: .
D: TRBD1
DNA: TGTGCCATCAGTGATACCGGGACAGGGGACTCGGGAGGGGCCAACGTCCTGACTTTC
CDR3: CAISDTGTGDSGGANVLTF

V: TRBV28
J: TRBJ1-1
size: .
D: .
DNA: TGTGCCAGCGACGTGGGGGGGAACACTGAAGCTTTCTTT
CDR3: CASDVGGNTEAFF

V: TRBV29-1
J: TRBJ2-5
size: .
D: TRBD1
DNA: TGCAGCTACGGACAGGGAGGTGGAGAGACCCAGTACTTC
CDR3: CSYGQGGGETQYF

V: TRBV2
J: TRBJ1-5
size: .
D: .
DNA: TGTGCCAGCAGTGGGACAGCGGCCCAGCATTTT
CDR3: CASSGTAAQHF

V: TRBV29-1
J: TRBJ2-7
size: .
D: .
DNA: TGCAGCGCCCAGTTCGCGGGGAACGAGCAGTACTTC
CDR3: CSAQFAGNEQYF

V: TRBV4-1
J: TRBJ1-2
size: .
D: .
DNA: TGCGCCAGCAGCCAAGATTTCGGAGGGCCAATCTATGGCTACACCTTC
CDR3: CASSQDFGGPIYGYTF

V: TRBV6-5
J: TRBJ1-6
size: .
D: .
DNA: TGTGCCAGCTCAGCCCGGGAACCCAATTCACCCCTCCACTTT
CDR3: CASSAREPNSPLHF

V: TRBV4-1
J: TRBJ1-3
size: .
D: TRBD1
DNA: TGCGCCAGCAGCCAACAGATTCCGACAGGGGTCTCTGGAAACACCATATATTTT
CDR3: CASSQQIPTGVSGNTIYF

V: TRBV6-5
J: TRBJ1-3
size: .
D: .
DNA: TGTGCCAGCACCCAACTCGGGTCGGACACCATATATTTT
CDR3: CASTQLGSDTIYF

V: TRBV24-1
J: TRBJ2-5
size: .
D: .
DNA: TGTGCCACCAGTGCCTACGGAGAGACCCAGTACTTC
CDR3: CATSAYGETQYF

V: TRBV5-1
J: TRBJ2-7
size: .
D: TRBD1
DNA: TGCGCCAGCAGCGAGACAGGGGATCCCACCTACGAGCAGTACTTC
CDR3: CASSETGDPTYEQYF

V: TRBV7-9
J: TRBJ2-7
size: .
D: .
DNA: TGTGCCAGCAGCTTAGATGCAGTCCACGAGCAGTACTTC
CDR3: CASSLDAVHEQYF

V: TRBV9
J: TRBJ1-2
size: .
D: TRBD1
DNA: TGTGCCAGCGGCTTTACAGGGGGCGCAGGTGGCTACACCTTC
CDR3: CASGFTGGAGGYTF

V: TRBV7-6
J: TRBJ1-6
size: once
D: TRBD1
DNA: TGTGCCAGCAGCTTAGCGACAGGGTCAGGTTCACCCCTCCACTTT
CDR3: CASSLATGSGSPLHF

V: TRBV7-3
J: TRBJ2-2
size: .
D: TRBD1
DNA: TGTGCCAGCAGCCCCCTCGGGACAGCGAACACCGGGGAGCTGTTTTTT
CDR3: CASSPLGTANTGELFF

V: TRBV7-2
J: TRBJ1-5
size: .
D: .
DNA: TGTGCCAGCAGCTTATCCCTGACAGACAATCAGCCCCAGCATTTT
CDR3: CASSLSLTDNQPQHF

V: TRBV9
J: TRBJ2-5
size: .
D: .
DNA: TGTGCCAGCAGCGGGATCATTGGGAGGGAGACCCAGTACTTC
CDR3: CASSGIIGRETQYF

V: TRBV21-1
J: TRBJ1-2
size: .
D: .
DNA: TGTGCCAGCAGCAAGTTCCTTCTGAGGCTTAGCGACTATGGCTACACCTTC
CDR3: CASSKFLLRLSDYGYTF

V: TRBV7-2
J: TRBJ2-1
size: .
D: .
DNA: TGTGCCAGCAGCTTATGGCGGGCGACGAGCTCCTACAATGAGCAGTTCTTC
CDR3: CASSLWRATSSYNEQFF

V: TRBV12-3/TRBV12-4
J: TRBJ1-1
size: .
D: TRBD1
DNA: TGTGCCAGCAGTGGAACAGGGGTCCCTGAAGCTTTCTTT
CDR3: CASSGTGVPEAFF